This T cell receptor (beta chain) is from a study of blood T cells in healthy people across ages. Study results and limitations: Diversity estimates drawn from one million T cells were deemed underestimates. What prevented conclusive comparison of naive and antigen-experienced cells was that PBMCs were unsorted. Higher naive T cell percentage went strongly together with higher TCR beta diversity.

Combining a sample-barcoded 5' primer with a J-beta primer mix, a second PCR ran for about 7 to 11 cycles. Researchers report that each sample yielded at least 3 million CDR3-containing paired-end reads. From the 5' RACE reads, TCRdb called clonotypes with MiXCR, one entry per CDR3 protein. The top ten hold around 21% of the sample, which has approximately 850,000 distinct CDR3 sequences, around 45% seen once. Points on this clonotype: Its antigen remains unknown.

V was pared by 3 bases and J by 6 bases, with 12 bases between. Germline V lookup: CDR1 SEHNR, CDR2 FQNEAQ (reference sequence). This CDR3 has 15 residues. Input material: blood. This TCR was sampled from a man in his sixties in good health. J is TRBJ1-6 and V is TRBV7-9; D is perhaps TRBD1 (6 bases). CDR3 coding DNA: TGTGCCAGCAGCTTGGCAGGGGAGCCTAATTCACCCCTCCACTTT. Its protein is CASSLAGEPNSPLHF. Together with reference TRBV7-9 and TRBJ1-6, the CDR3 gives the full variable domain: DTGVSQNPRHKITKRGQNVTFRCDPISEHNRLYWYRQTLGQGPEFLTYFQNEAQLEKSRLLSDRFSAERPKGSFSTLEIQRTEQGDSAMYLCASSLAGEPNSPLHFGNGTRLTVT.